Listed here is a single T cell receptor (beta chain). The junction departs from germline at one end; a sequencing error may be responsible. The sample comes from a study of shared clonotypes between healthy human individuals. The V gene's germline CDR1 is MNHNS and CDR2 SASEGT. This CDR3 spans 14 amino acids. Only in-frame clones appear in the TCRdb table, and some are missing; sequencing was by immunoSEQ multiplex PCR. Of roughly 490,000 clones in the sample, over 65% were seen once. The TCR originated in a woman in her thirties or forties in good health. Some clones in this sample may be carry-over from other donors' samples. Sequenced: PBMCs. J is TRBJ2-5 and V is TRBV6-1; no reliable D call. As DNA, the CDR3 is TGTGCCAGCATCGTCTTCGACCTCCAAGAGACCCTGTACTTC. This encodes CASIVFDLQETLYF.